This TCR beta chain emerged from a study of shared clonotypes between healthy human individuals. The assay was carried out at the deep level. The method was immunoSEQ multiplex PCR; TCRdb's version includes in-frame clones alone and lacks a portion of them. The data show 110,000 or so clones, 55% to 70% seen once. In germline, CDR1 is SGDLS, CDR2 YYNGEE. This CDR3 has 16 amino acids. V was clipped by 0 bases and J by 6 bases, with 17 bases between them. This clone was seen a single time. CD8 memory merged CD45RO+ with CCR7-negative CD45RA+ TemRA cells. The genes are TRBV9 and TRBJ2-3; D might be TRBD1 (8 bases). Sequencing input: memory CD8+ T cells sorted from blood. Indicated subset: CD45RO+ cells pooled with CCR7-negative TemRA cells. The clonotype originates from a woman in her 30s in good health. The CDR3 DNA is TGTGCCAGCAGCGTAGACAGGGGGGGAGGAGCGGATACGCAGTATTTT. It encodes CASSVDRGGGADTQYF.